Listed below are T cell receptor beta chains from one sample, sequenced in a study of blood T cells in healthy people across ages. TCRdb independently ran MiXCR on the 5' RACE reads; one entry per CDR3 protein. The sample gives about 720,000 distinct CDR3 sequences, over 20% of which show up once; around 22% is in the top ten. The sequenced material came from blood. The receptors derive from a man between 65 and 85 years old in good health. Each CDR3 is given with its conserved first and last residue. A D gene is named only where the DNA matches it firmly. Expanded clones are given a class, and other clones once, few, many or no size at all.

V	size	D	J	CDR3	DNA
TRBV29-1	.	.	TRBJ2-2	CSVRGSGNTGELFF	TGCAGCGTTAGGGGGAGCGGTAACACCGGGGAGCTGTTTTTT
TRBV7-9	.	.	TRBJ1-6	CASSVWGTTNSPLHF	TGTGCCAGCAGCGTTTGGGGGACTACGAATTCACCCCTCCACTTT
TRBV6-6	few	.	TRBJ2-3	CASSYASDTQYF	TGTGCCAGCAGTTACGCGTCGGATACGCAGTATTTT
TRBV12-3/TRBV12-4	few	.	TRBJ2-1	CASSEGGGRSYNEQFF	TGTGCCAGCAGTGAGGGGGGCGGGAGATCCTACAATGAGCAGTTCTTC
TRBV12-3/TRBV12-4	.	.	TRBJ1-5	CASSTGTKNQPQHF	TGTGCCAGCAGTACGGGGACAAAGAATCAGCCCCAGCATTTT
TRBV6-4	.	TRBD1	TRBJ1-2	CASSDSSAGGYGYTF	TGTGCCAGCAGTGACTCGAGTGCAGGGGGCTATGGCTACACCTTC
TRBV29-1	.	TRBD1	TRBJ1-1	CSVERQGSIKDTEAFF	TGCAGCGTTGAAAGACAGGGGAGCATAAAGGACACTGAAGCTTTCTTT
TRBV3-1	few	.	TRBJ2-3	CASSPVVSTDTQYF	TGTGCCAGCAGCCCGGTGGTTTCCACAGATACGCAGTATTTT
TRBV28	.	.	TRBJ1-2	CASSAPRGINYGYTF	TGTGCCAGCAGCGCCCCTCGGGGAATTAACTATGGCTACACCTTC
TRBV20-1	.	TRBD2	TRBJ2-1	CSASEPGLAGVGFHEQFF	TGCAGTGCTAGTGAACCGGGACTAGCGGGAGTCGGTTTCCATGAGCAGTTCTTC
TRBV20-1	.	.	TRBJ1-2	CSAGPDLPLGYTF	TGCAGTGCTGGTCCTGATCTTCCCCTAGGCTACACCTTC
TRBV7-2	.	.	TRBJ1-3	CASSSIGAYSGNTIYF	TGTGCCAGCAGCTCCATCGGGGCCTACTCTGGAAACACCATATATTTT
TRBV5-1	.	.	TRBJ2-5	CASSTGAGASEETQYF	TGCGCCAGCAGCACCGGGGCAGGGGCGTCGGAAGAGACCCAGTACTTC
TRBV5-1	.	.	TRBJ1-1	CASSLDAGAIGGAFF	TGCGCCAGCAGCTTGGATGCGGGGGCAATCGGTGGAGCTTTCTTT
TRBV5-1	.	.	TRBJ2-5	CASRFSEYQETQYF	TGCGCCAGCAGGTTCAGCGAATACCAAGAGACCCAGTACTTC
TRBV28	few	.	TRBJ2-5	CASSAGTETQYF	TGTGCCAGCAGTGCAGGGACCGAGACCCAGTACTTC
TRBV20-1	.	.	TRBJ2-7	CSAQNAYEQYF	TGCAGTGCCCAGAACGCCTACGAGCAGTACTTC
TRBV7-8	.	TRBD2	TRBJ2-1	CASSLAESSGRGAYNEQFF	TGTGCCAGCAGCTTAGCGGAGAGTAGCGGGAGGGGAGCCTACAATGAGCAGTTCTTC
TRBV7-2	.	TRBD2	TRBJ2-2	CASSGRLAGMVITGELFF	TGTGCCAGCAGCGGGCGACTAGCGGGGATGGTTATTACCGGGGAGCTGTTTTTT
TRBV27	many	.	TRBJ2-7	CASSPSIQGYEQYF	TGTGCCAGCAGTCCATCAATACAGGGCTACGAGCAGTACTTC
TRBV7-2	.	.	TRBJ2-2	CASRNQLVSTGELFF	TGTGCCAGCAGAAACCAACTAGTTAGCACCGGGGAGCTGTTTTTT
TRBV6-1	.	TRBD2	TRBJ2-3	CASSNTGLGGTDTQYF	TGTGCCAGCAGTAATACCGGACTAGGAGGTACAGATACGCAGTATTTT
TRBV7-2	few	.	TRBJ2-1	CASSLVSQASNEQFF	TGTGCCAGCAGCTTAGTATCGCAAGCGTCCAATGAGCAGTTCTTC
TRBV29-1	few	.	TRBJ2-5	CSVVDQRKGETQYF	TGCAGCGTTGTGGACCAAAGGAAGGGAGAGACCCAGTACTTC
TRBV20-1	few	.	TRBJ2-1	CSASIGNEQFF	TGCAGTGCTTCTATAGGGAATGAGCAGTTCTTC
TRBV6-6	.	.	TRBJ2-7	CASSSPPEGPEQYF	TGTGCCAGCAGTTCCCCACCAGAGGGGCCCGAGCAGTACTTC
TRBV10-3	.	.	TRBJ2-1	CAISYSNEQFF	TGTGCCATCTCTTATAGCAATGAGCAGTTCTTC
TRBV29-1	once	.	TRBJ1-1	CSVGVGGDTEAFF	TGCAGCGTTGGGGTTGGGGGGGACACTGAAGCTTTCTTT
TRBV6-1	few	TRBD2	TRBJ2-4	CASSEPLAPTKNIQYF	TGTGCCAGCAGTGAACCACTAGCGCCTACCAAAAACATTCAGTACTTC
TRBV11-2	few	.	TRBJ1-4	CASSPKGFTNEKLFF	TGTGCCAGCAGCCCCAAGGGTTTTACTAATGAAAAACTGTTTTTT
TRBV12-3/TRBV12-4	.	.	TRBJ1-1	CASSYLGTEAFF	TGTGCCAGCAGTTATTTGGGCACTGAAGCTTTCTTT
TRBV5-1	few	.	TRBJ1-1	CASNVIEGVGTEAFF	TGCGCCAGCAACGTTATCGAGGGAGTGGGAACTGAAGCTTTCTTT
TRBV29-1	few	.	TRBJ1-1	CSVKRTEAFF	TGCAGCGTTAAGAGGACTGAAGCTTTCTTT
TRBV6-1	.	.	TRBJ1-1	CASSEYRAAEAFF	TGTGCCAGCAGTGAATACAGGGCCGCTGAAGCTTTCTTT
TRBV27	few	.	TRBJ2-1	CASSGHVTYNEQFF	TGTGCCAGCAGTGGGCATGTCACCTACAATGAGCAGTTCTTC
TRBV5-1	few	TRBD1	TRBJ2-5	CASSWGTGGKETQYF	TGCGCCAGCAGCTGGGGGACAGGGGGCAAGGAGACCCAGTACTTC
TRBV30	few	.	TRBJ1-2	CAWSAPGTEGGYTF	TGTGCCTGGAGTGCCCCTGGGACCGAAGGGGGCTACACCTTC
TRBV5-1	.	.	TRBJ2-7	CASSLGRDPFYEQYF	TGCGCCAGCAGCTTGGGCAGGGACCCCTTCTACGAGCAGTACTTC
TRBV7-8	few	TRBD1	TRBJ2-3	CASSHRPQGGTDTQYF	TGTGCCAGCAGCCACCGCCCACAGGGGGGCACAGATACGCAGTATTTT
TRBV6-1	few	TRBD1	TRBJ2-2	CASRTRDSGTGELFF	TGTGCCAGCAGGACAAGGGACAGTGGCACCGGGGAGCTGTTTTTT
TRBV3-1	few	TRBD1	TRBJ2-5	CASSLWDRVRETQYF	TGTGCCAGCAGCCTCTGGGACAGGGTGCGAGAGACCCAGTACTTC